Listed below are T cell receptor beta chains from one sample, sequenced in a study of blood T cell repertoires in COVID-19. Libraries were prepared by immunoSEQ multiplex PCR; TCRdb keeps only in-frame clonotypes and omits some of them. This table holds roughly 220,000 clones, approximately 83% found once. The sequencing input was PBMCs or T cells enriched from blood (not recorded which). Receptors were obtained from a woman aged 40 to 50 with acute COVID-19. Both conserved end residues are part of each CDR3. The D gene is left open where the match is weak.

CDR3 protein: CASSPSLATGSGNTIYF
V gene: TRBV18
CDR3 length: 17
D gene: TRBD1

CDR3 protein: CSVVVTGVGNTIYF
V gene: TRBV29-1
CDR3 length: 14
D gene: NA

CDR3 protein: CASSRQTNSPLHF
V gene: TRBV28
CDR3 length: 13
D gene: NA

CDR3 protein: CALEEGLFEDTQYF
V gene: TRBV30
CDR3 length: 14
D gene: NA

CDR3 protein: CAWSGQGSTEAFF
V gene: TRBV30
CDR3 length: 13
D gene: TRBD1

CDR3 protein: CSVITSGGSYEQYF
V gene: TRBV29-1
CDR3 length: 14
D gene: TRBD2

CDR3 protein: CASSRTENTEAFF
V gene: TRBV28
CDR3 length: 13
D gene: NA

CDR3 protein: CASSSPNRGGMYTEAFF
V gene: TRBV19
CDR3 length: 17
D gene: TRBD1

CDR3 protein: CASSLQGFVYNEQFF
V gene: TRBV7-6
CDR3 length: 15
D gene: NA

CDR3 protein: CASRMQKGGPGGYTF
V gene: TRBV6-5
CDR3 length: 15
D gene: TRBD1

CDR3 protein: CASSFGTRETQYF
V gene: TRBV12-3/TRBV12-4
CDR3 length: 13
D gene: NA

CDR3 protein: CAWSALARVNYGYTF
V gene: TRBV30
CDR3 length: 15
D gene: NA

CDR3 protein: CASSFHQNTEAFF
V gene: TRBV6-5
CDR3 length: 13
D gene: NA

CDR3 protein: CAWSFGQGAYEQYF
V gene: TRBV30
CDR3 length: 14
D gene: TRBD1

CDR3 protein: CASSLGSGVSAYNEQFF
V gene: TRBV5-1
CDR3 length: 17
D gene: TRBD2

CDR3 protein: CASSFSSYQETQYF
V gene: TRBV7-2
CDR3 length: 14
D gene: NA

CDR3 protein: CASSLGSWGRNEKLFF
V gene: TRBV11-2
CDR3 length: 16
D gene: NA

CDR3 protein: CASSLRGTSTNEKLFF
V gene: TRBV5-1
CDR3 length: 16
D gene: NA

CDR3 protein: CSGNVYGNTEAFF
V gene: TRBV29-1
CDR3 length: 13
D gene: NA

CDR3 protein: CASSKRGTGGARSPLHF
V gene: TRBV6-2/TRBV6-3
CDR3 length: 17
D gene: TRBD1